This T cell receptor beta chain was recorded in a study of CD8+CD57+ T cells in acquired aplastic anemia (dated by TCRdb to 2017 to 2018). The study in broad terms: Extracted DNA from sorted CD4+ and CD8+ cells averaged around 3.3 ug, ranging from about 0.19 to 30 ug. Healthy donor samples averaged approximately 10 million reads for CD4+ and about 11 million for CD8+ cells. Study-wide findings and limitations: Although roughly 29 CD8+ CDR3 sequences were shared by patients and controls, these sequences appeared highly expressed in patients and within the immunodominant clones of patients. CD8+ Simpson's diversity did not differ significantly between patients and healthy controls (P=0.060).

Profiling of TCR beta VDJ combinations and CDR3 sequences used genomic DNA as the template. TCR repertoire sequencing was run on an Illumina HiSeq 2000. Per the source publication's procedure: Repertoires were assessed using TRBV/TRBJ rearrangement plots, CDR3 size and DJ length profiles, and Simpson's diversity index. The immunodominant clone was defined as the most abundant DNA sequence in deep sequencing data. CDR3 amino acid sequences were screened for sharing across subjects and compared with published repertoires and the VDJdb database. TCRdb redid the processing of the public reads, applying fastp at Q25 and MiXCR, and retained in-frame beta chains. Here each entry gathers all rows of one CDR3 protein and keeps the most common genes and DNA. The V and J calls come from TCRdb's annotation, not from the publication. The sample profile shows around 170,000 distinct CDR3 sequences; around 60% of them were found once. The ten most abundant clones make up under 50% of the sample.

In the study, sorted CD4+ and CD8+ blood T cells from patients with severe aplastic anemia and from healthy subjects underwent deep sequencing of TCR repertoires. Ficoll-Paque density gradient centrifugation was used to isolate peripheral blood mononuclear cells. Before DNA extraction, CD4+ and CD8+ T cells were sorted with FACS or magnetic beads. A note on this clonotype: It has no known antigen specificity. No base quality values were provided; no much bigger clone lies one nucleotide off.

CDR1 and CDR2 were assigned from the germline V gene (reference sequence) as DFQATT and SNEGSKA. The CDR3 numbers 13 residues from cysteine through phenylalanine. Of the read, only the CDR3 DNA is kept; its 39 bases are in frame from base 1. V and J are trimmed by 6 bases and 4 bases, and the gene matches miss 3 bases of the junction. Sequencing used sorted CD4+, CD8+, or CD8+CD57+ T cells (not recorded which) from PBMCs. This receptor was obtained from a human donor in good health. The chain joins TRBV20-1 to TRBJ2-4; 10 bases in the middle match TRBD2. The sequenced DNA: TGCAGTGCCCTAGCGGGAGCTAAAAACATTCAGTACTTC. Translated, this gives CSALAGAKNIQYF.